This passage covers 8 T cell receptor beta chains from one sample sequenced in a study of blood T cell repertoires in COVID-19. Only in-frame clones appear in the TCRdb table, and some are missing; sequencing was by immunoSEQ multiplex PCR. The sample contains tens of thousands of clones, almost 90% of which appear only once. The sample taken for sequencing was peripheral blood. The source is a woman aged 45-65 years with active or convalescent COVID-19.

This chain joins TRBV7-8 and TRBJ2-1, with 7 bases aligning to TRBD2. Germline-derived CDR1 and CDR2 are SGHVS and FQNEAQ. Trimming took 1 base from V and 6 from J; bases not matched to a gene: 9. This CDR3 has 16 amino acids. The CDR3 sequence: CASSLVRGSLFNEQFF. CDR3 DNA sequence: TGTGCCAGCAGCTTAGTACGCGGGAGCCTTTTCAATGAGCAGTTCTTC. Using reference TRBV7-8 and TRBJ2-1 for the parts outside the CDR3, the full variable domain is GAGVSQSPRYKVAKRGQDVALRCDPISGHVSLFWYQQALGQGPEFLTYFQNEAQLDKSGLPSDRFFAERPEGSVSTLKIQRTQQEDSAVYLCASSLVRGSLFNEQFFGPGTRLTVL.

J is TRBJ2-1 and V is TRBV5-4; 7 nucleotides match TRBD2. The CDR3 consists of 15 residues. Germline V gene data show CDR1 as SGHNT and CDR2 as YYREEE (reference sequence). V lost 3 bases to trimming and J lost 8 bases; unmatched junction nucleotides: 11. In DNA, the CDR3 is TGTGCCAGCAGCTCGAGATCAGGGAGGGAATATGAGCAGTTCTTC. It is translated as CASSSRSGREYEQFF.

The chain combines TRBV9 with TRBJ2-7; weak D call: TRBD1 (6 bases). The length of the CDR3 is 14 residues. Looked up from germline, CDR1 is SGDLS and CDR2 is YYNGEE. V lost 4 bases to trimming and J lost 2 bases, with 13 bases between them. CDR3 DNA sequence: TGTGCCAGCAGCCAAAGCCAGGGGCCCTACGAGCAGTACTTC. Protein product: CASSQSQGPYEQYF.

The chain carries TRBV7-9 and TRBJ2-7; D is possibly TRBD2 (6 bases). The CDR3 is made up of 12 amino acids. The V gene lost 0 bases and the J gene lost 8 bases, with 8 bases spanning the gap. Germline V CDR1 and CDR2: SEHNR, FQNEAQ (reference sequence). The CDR3, as DNA: TGTGCCAGCAGCTTAGCGCGGGATAAGCAGTACTTC. This codes for CASSLARDKQYF. Combining the CDR3 with reference TRBV7-9 and TRBJ2-7 gives the whole variable domain DTGVSQNPRHKITKRGQNVTFRCDPISEHNRLYWYRQTLGQGPEFLTYFQNEAQLEKSRLLSDRFSAERPKGSFSTLEIQRTEQGDSAMYLCASSLARDKQYFGPGTRLTVT.

This chain links TRBV2 with TRBJ2-5; TRBD1 agrees at 7 bases. In germline, CDR1 is SNHLY, CDR2 FYNNEI. This CDR3 is built from 14 residues. The V segment lost 6 bases and the J segment 2 bases; nucleotides outside the gene matches: 6. The CDR3 sequence: CASSHRDRQETQYF. The CDR3 DNA reads TGTGCCAGCAGCCACCGGGACAGACAAGAGACCCAGTACTTC. The complete variable domain, with remaining parts taken from reference TRBV2 and TRBJ2-5, reads EPEVTQTPSHQVTQMGQEVILRCVPISNHLYFYWYRQILGQKVEFLVSFYNNEISEKSEIFDDQFSVERPDGSNFTLKIRSTKLEDSAMYFCASSHRDRQETQYFGPGTRLLVL.

This clone was seen once. This chain links TRBV7-8 with TRBJ2-7; TRBD1 agrees at 7 bases. V shed 4 bases, J shed 6 bases, and the junction held 9 bases outside the gene matches. The germline CDR1 and CDR2 sequences are SGHVS and FQNEAQ. CDR3 size: 14 residues. The CDR3 sequence is CASSSQGLQGEQYF. Written as DNA, the CDR3 is TGTGCCAGCAGCTCACAGGGGTTACAGGGCGAGCAGTACTTC.

The CDR3: CASVRETPYEQYF. CDR3 DNA sequence: TGTGCCAGCGTGCGGGAGACCCCCTACGAGCAGTACTTC. The chain joins TRBV6-5 to TRBJ2-7; the match to TRBD2 covers 7 bases. Unmatched junction bases numbered 6, after V lost 8 bases and J lost 2 bases. Germline V gene sequence: CDR1 MNHEY, CDR2 SVGAGI. The CDR3 has 13 residues.

The rearrangement links TRBV5-8 to TRBJ1-2, with D perhaps matching TRBD1 (6 bases). The germline V gene has CDR1 SGHTS and CDR2 YDEGEE. V lost 3 bases, J lost 4 bases, and 16 bases lay in between. The CDR3 extends over 15 amino acids. CDR3 sequence: CASSSRTAGIYGYTF. CDR3 bases: TGTGCCAGCAGCTCCAGGACAGCCGGAATCTATGGCTACACCTTC. Full variable domain (rest looked up from reference TRBV5-8 and TRBJ1-2): EAGVTQSPTHLIKTRGQQATLRCSPISGHTSVYWYQQALGLGLQFLLWYDEGEERNRGNFPPRFSGRQFPNYSSELNVNALELEDSALYLCASSSRTAGIYGYTFGSGTRLTVV.